This TCR beta chain was obtained from a study of T-cell reconstitution after alpha-beta-depleted transplantation in children. The CDR3 runs 14 residues. The germline CDR1 and CDR2 sequences are SSHAT and FNYEAQ (reference sequence). With regard to this clonotype: At one boundary the junction diverges from the germline segment, which might be a read error.

Unique molecular identifiers were incorporated when the TCRbeta library was constructed. TCRdb redid the calling of the PCR reads with MiXCR, one entry per CDR3 protein. The table lists hundreds of thousands of distinct CDR3 sequences, around 13% of them singletons. This chain connects TRBV7-7 to TRBJ2-5; 7 nucleotides agree with TRBD2. The receptor's source is a human donor who donated a stem cell graft to a child with combined immunodeficiency. The sample consisted of PBMCs from the stem cell graft donor, taken from the stem cell graft. CDR3: CASSARDYGETQYF. The DNA for the CDR3 is TGTGCTAGCAGCGCGCGGGACTACGGGGAGACCCAGTACTTC.